This T cell receptor beta chain stems from a study of blood T cell repertoires in COVID-19. Study-level information: Samples came from the United States, Italy and Spain, spanning acute and convalescent COVID-19. Nucleic acid was either cDNA or gDNA, and it came from T cells, B-cell-depleted T cells, or PBMCs.

As handled by the study authors: It was from reference gene primer amplification that nucleated cell counts were estimated. Assay used: immunoSEQ multiplex PCR; TCRdb lists only in-frame clones, some missing. For V, J and clone size, that table is used; D and trimming come from the DNA. This table holds approximately 140,000 clones, over 75% found once. This clonotype was sampled from a human donor in a cohort sampled during active COVID-19. Sample: peripheral blood.

The chain's CDR3 is CASSLGGGGGTEAFF. The DNA of the CDR3 is TGTGCCAGCAGCTTAGGTGGAGGCGGAGGGACTGAAGCTTTCTTT. V usage is TRBV7-6 and J usage is TRBJ1-1; D is unresolved. The V gene's germline CDR1 is SGHVS and CDR2 FNYEAQ. Deletions cut 1 base from V and 5 bases from J, with 14 bases between. The length of the CDR3 is 15 residues.